These 27 T cell receptor beta chains were sequenced from one sample in a study of metastatic and nonmetastatic thyroid tumors. No patient had received any treatment before thyroid surgery. With MiXCR, TCRdb called clones anew from the PCR reads. The sample has more than 15,000 clones; 15% to 20% are singletons. Sequencing was performed on blood. The origin of the receptors is a male donor with papillary thyroid cancer or a benign thyroid nodule (not recorded which). Some clones in this sample may be carry-over from other donors' samples.

The sample holds many counts of this clone. The gene calls are TRBV10-3 and TRBJ1-3; 8 bases map to TRBD1. Germline CDR1 and CDR2: ENHRY and SYGVKD. This CDR3 comprises 16 residues. V shed 2 bases, J shed 2 bases, and the junction held 5 bases outside the gene matches. The CDR3 loop is CAISEVWTGPGNTIYF. In nucleotides, the CDR3 is TGTGCCATCAGTGAGGTCTGGACAGGGCCTGGAAACACCATATATTTT.

This clone occurred many times. This rearrangement joins TRBV19 to TRBJ1-1; maybe TRBD1 (5 bases). CDR3 length: 14 amino acids. CDR1 and CDR2 (germline): LNHDA, SQIVND (reference sequence). V lost 4 bases and J 4 bases, leaving 13 bases between the germline ends. CDR3 sequence reads: CASSTQGFGTEAFF. For the CDR3, the DNA is TGTGCCAGTAGTACCCAGGGATTTGGCACTGAAGCTTTCTTT. The full variable domain, rest sourced from reference TRBV19 and TRBJ1-1, is DGGITQSPKYLFRKEGQNVTLSCEQNLNHDAMYWYRQDPGQGLRLIYYSQIVNDFQKGDIAEGYSVSREKKESFPLTVTSAQKNPTAFYLCASSTQGFGTEAFFGQGTRLTVV.

This clone has only one observation. The chain carries TRBV4-1 and TRBJ1-3; D is possibly TRBD1 (5 bases). V lost 1 base to trimming and J lost 2 bases, with 15 bases between them. Germline V CDR1 and CDR2: MGHRA, YSYEKL. The CDR3 loop spans 17 amino acids. For the CDR3, the DNA is TGCGCCAGCAGCCAAGTATCCACGGGGGGGACTGGAAACACCATATATTTT. Residues: CASSQVSTGGTGNTIYF.

Many counts were recorded for this clone. The genes are TRBV6-1 and TRBJ1-5, with TRBD1 as a possible D gene (6 bases). Trimming removed 4 bases from V and 0 bases from J, with 13 bases in between. This CDR3 has 16 residues. Germline values: CDR1 MNHNS, CDR2 SASEGT. The CDR3 coding sequence is TGTGCCAGCAGTGTCCACAGGGAGAATAGCAATCAGCCCCAGCATTTT. This encodes CASSVHRENSNQPQHF.

This clone was observed at least ten times. The V call is TRBV18, the J call TRBJ1-1; 8 bases fit TRBD1. From germline, CDR1 is KGHSH and CDR2 LQKENI. V lost 3 bases and J lost 6; bases outside the gene matches: 3. The CDR3 is 13 residues long. The CDR3 DNA reads TGTGCCAGCTCACCTGGACAGGGAGCTGAAGCTTTCTTT. Protein: CASSPGQGAEAFF.

In its sample, this clone was seen a few times. The junction differs from germline at one of its ends, possibly a read error. The V gene is TRBV16, the J gene TRBJ2-5, with D perhaps matching TRBD1 (5 bases). CDR1 and CDR2 (germline): KGHSY, FQNENV. The CDR3 consists of 16 residues. The CDR3 sequence: CAGSQWPPGQQETQYF. The CDR3 DNA is TGTGCCGGCAGCCAATGGCCCCCAGGGCAGCAAGAGACCCAGTACTTC.

This clone was recorded many times. The chain carries TRBV4-1 and TRBJ2-1; 7 bases match TRBD2. The ends lost 3 bases at V and 10 bases at J; junction bases unmatched: 9. This CDR3 is built from 14 residues. Germline V gene data show CDR1 as MGHRA and CDR2 as YSYEKL. The CDR3 DNA reads as TGCGCCAGCAGCCACCTAGGGAGGGTTCGAGAGCAGTTCTTC. This translates into CASSHLGRVREQFF.

This clone has just a few counts. This specimen includes other DNA sequences encoding the same CDR3. V and J are TRBV20-1 and TRBJ1-1; 7 nucleotides line up with TRBD1. CDR1 is DFQATT and CDR2 is SNEGSKA in the germline V gene (reference sequence). This CDR3 comprises 13 residues. V lost 5 bases, J lost 2 bases, and 5 bases stayed unmatched. CDR3 DNA: TGCAGTGCTGCCGACAGGGTTAACACTGAAGCTTTCTTT. Amino acids: CSAADRVNTEAFF.

This clone was recorded at least ten times. The chain uses TRBV27 and TRBJ2-1; D remains ambiguous. This CDR3 contains 15 residues. CDR1 MNHEY and CDR2 SMNVEV come from the germline V gene (reference sequence). The V end was cut by 5 bases, the J end by 4 bases, with 15 bases between. The CDR3, as DNA: TGTGCCAGCAGTATGCAGGCGGCTAGTTACAATGAGCAGTTCTTC. This gives the protein CASSMQAASYNEQFF.

Points on this clone: A much larger clone sits a single nucleotide away, making a read error possible. The chain carries TRBV5-6 and TRBJ2-1; possibly TRBD1 for D (5 bases). The germline CDR1 and CDR2 sequences are SGHDT and YYEEEE. The CDR3 sequence is 12 residues long. V lost 1 base to trimming and J lost 10 bases, with 9 bases between them. In nucleotides, the CDR3 is TGTGCCAGCAGCTTGTCGACAGAGGAGCAGTTCTTC. The encoded protein is CASSLSTEEQFF. Full variable domain (missing parts from reference TRBV5-6 and TRBJ2-1): DAGVTQSPTHLIKTRGQQVTLRCSPKSGHDTVSWYQQALGQGPQFIFQYYEEEERQRGNFPDRFSGHQFPNYSSELNVNALLLGDSALYLCASSLSTEEQFFGPGTRLTVL.

This clone was seen a few times. As the CDR3 is not closed by the conserved phenylalanine or tryptophan, this likely results from a read error. It is unclear where the CDR3 begins or ends on the DNA, so no DNA is shown, and the CDR3 is as TCRdb lists it. The chain employs TRBV20-1 and TRBJ2-5. Per germline, CDR1 DFQATT and CDR2 SNEGSKA (reference sequence). The CDR3 region is 8 residues in length, termini included. The CDR3 region is CSARPRTI.

This clone was recorded at least ten times. The gene calls are TRBV3-1 and TRBJ1-1, with 8 positions matching TRBD1. This CDR3 has 17 residues. CDR1 is LGHDT, CDR2 YNNKEL, per germline (reference sequence). V dropped 5 bases and J dropped 1; count of bases not matched to a gene: 12. In DNA, the CDR3 is TGTGCCAGCAGCGACACAGACCGGACAGGGCGGAACACTGAAGCTTTCTTT. Encoded protein: CASSDTDRTGRNTEAFF.

This clone has a count of ten or more. CDR3 DNA: TGCGCCAGCAGCTGGGGTACAGCGAATGAGCAGTTCTTC. Amino acids: CASSWGTANEQFF. The rearrangement joins TRBV5-1 to TRBJ2-1; D is ambiguous. In germline, CDR1 is SGHRS, CDR2 YFSETQ. This CDR3 comprises 13 residues. V was pared by 3 bases and J by 7 bases, with 11 bases between.

This clone was seen ten or more times. The chain employs TRBV7-3 and TRBJ2-5, with a possible D match to TRBD2 (6 bases). CDR3 length: 15 amino acids. The germline V gene encodes CDR1 SGHTA and CDR2 FQGTGA. Trimming pared 0 bases from V and 3 bases from J, leaving 11 bases between. CDR3 region: CASSLTGSFKETQYF. CDR3 sequence (DNA): TGTGCCAGCAGCTTAACCGGGAGTTTTAAAGAGACCCAGTACTTC.

This clone has only a few counts. The chain joins TRBV12-3 or TRBV12-4 to TRBJ1-2; D ambiguous. CDR3 size: 11 residues. Trimming cost V 6 bases and J 4 bases, with 6 bases left between them. CDR3 DNA sequence: TGTGCCAGCAGCTGGGCCTATGGCTACACCTTC. This sequence encodes CASSWAYGYTF.

This clone was observed at least ten times. A read error is possible here, since a much larger clone lies one base away. The chain couples TRBV12-3 or TRBV12-4 to TRBJ2-7, with TRBD2 matching over 8 bases. Germline trimming cut 5 bases from V and 5 bases from J; bases unmatched to any gene: 11. This CDR3 region has 15 residues. Here the CDR3 reads CASSTGPAGAHEQYF. CDR3 bases: TGTGCCAGCAGTACGGGACCAGCGGGAGCCCACGAGCAGTACTTC.

This clone has at least ten counts. The gene calls are TRBV2 and TRBJ2-3; 8 nucleotides match TRBD1. This CDR3 region has 15 residues. Germline V lookup: CDR1 SNHLY, CDR2 FYNNEI. The V segment lost 4 bases and the J segment 3 bases; nucleotides outside the gene matches: 6. Written as DNA, the CDR3 is TGTGCCAGCAGTGGGACAGGGCGGTCGACAGATACGCAGTATTTT. It specifies CASSGTGRSTDTQYF.

This clone was seen repeatedly, ten times or more. The chain combines TRBV7-9 with TRBJ1-6; TRBD1 agrees at 10 bases. V lost 5 bases and J lost 9; bases outside the gene matches: 7. This CDR3 is 15 amino acids long. In germline, CDR1 is SEHNR, CDR2 FQNEAQ (reference sequence). CDR3 sequence (DNA): TGTGCCAGCAGCGTTCCGGGACAGGGGAGTTCACCCCTCCACTTT. Translating gives CASSVPGQGSSPLHF.

For this clone: Being one base from a much bigger clone, this may be a read error. The same CDR3 arises from other DNA sequences in this sample as well. The CDR3 DNA reads as TGTGCCAGTAGCTCCCGGCAGGGGGCACTCGGGGAGCTGTTTTTT. Its protein product is CASSSRQGALGELFF. The chain uses TRBV9 and TRBJ2-2; 8 bases are a match to TRBD1. V shed 8 bases, J shed 7 bases, and the junction held 13 bases outside the gene matches. CDR1 and CDR2 from the germline V gene are SGDLS and YYNGEE. This CDR3 is 15 amino acids long.

This clone was detected ten times or more. This rearrangement joins TRBV29-1 to TRBJ1-1, with 7 bases that match TRBD1. Germline V lookup: CDR1 SQVTM, CDR2 ANQGSEA. The CDR3 runs 13 residues. V dropped 7 bases and J dropped 2; count of bases not matched to a gene: 7. CDR3: CSAGDRENTEAFF. For the CDR3, the DNA is TGCAGCGCAGGAGACAGGGAAAACACTGAAGCTTTCTTT.

This chain connects TRBV12-3 or TRBV12-4 to TRBJ2-2; TRBD2 agrees at 10 bases. The CDR3 contains 15 residues. Trimming cost V 6 bases and J 5 bases; bases outside gene matches: 6. As DNA, the CDR3 is TGTGCCAGCAGACCCCGGACTAGCGGAACCGGGGAGCTGTTTTTT. This codes for CASRPRTSGTGELFF.

This clone was detected ten times or more. The chain recombines TRBV19 with TRBJ1-2, with D maybe TRBD1 (5 bases). Germline values: CDR1 LNHDA, CDR2 SQIVND (reference sequence). The length of the CDR3 is 16 residues. V lost 3 bases, J lost 5 bases, and 19 bases lay in between. The CDR3 coding sequence is TGTGCCAGTAGTATTATGGCAGGGAAACAAGGGTATGGCTACACCTTC. Translating gives CASSIMAGKQGYGYTF.

In this sample, this clone turned up many times. The chain has TRBV6-4 and TRBJ2-1; possible D gene TRBD2, 5 bases. The CDR3 is made up of 14 amino acids. Germline V gives CDR1 MRHNA, CDR2 SNTAGT. V lost 4 bases and J lost 6, with 13 bases in between. In DNA form, the CDR3 reads TGTGCCAGCAGTGTCACGGGGTGGGGCAATGAGCAGTTCTTC. Protein sequence: CASSVTGWGNEQFF.

This clone is medium-sized (0.01 to 0.1%) within its sample. The chain carries TRBV4-2 and TRBJ1-1; D uncertain. V lost 1 base, J lost 1 base, and 7 bases lay in between. Germline CDR1 is LGHNA and CDR2 is YNFKEQ. The CDR3 runs to 14 residues. As DNA, the CDR3 is TGTGCCAGCAGCCAAGCGGACTCGAACACTGAAGCTTTCTTT. Translating gives CASSQADSNTEAFF.

This clone was counted at least ten times. V is TRBV2 and J is TRBJ2-7; no clear D gene. The CDR3 extends over 11 amino acids. Between the trimmed V and J ends, which lost 6 bases and 6 bases, there was a span of 9 bases. CDR1 is SNHLY, CDR2 FYNNEI, per germline. CDR3: CASSPLSEQYF. The CDR3 coding sequence is TGTGCCAGCAGCCCCCTTAGCGAGCAGTACTTC.

This clone was observed at least ten times. The rearrangement joins TRBV28 to TRBJ1-4, with TRBD1 identical over 8 bases. This CDR3 region has 13 residues. The junction had 9 bases not matched to a gene; V was cut back by 8 bases and J by 10 bases. Germline loops: CDR1 MDHEN, CDR2 SYDVKM. CDR3 sequence reads: CASGSTGVLKLFF. The CDR3 nucleotides are TGTGCCAGCGGGTCGACAGGGGTTCTAAAACTGTTTTTT.

The chain recombines TRBV4-1 with TRBJ2-7; 8 positions agree with TRBD1. The CDR3 sequence is 13 residues long. Germline V gene data show CDR1 as MGHRA and CDR2 as YSYEKL. J lost 5 bases, V lost 6 bases, and 6 bases had no gene match. The CDR3: CASRPGTGNEQYF. For the CDR3, the DNA is TGCGCCAGCAGGCCCGGGACAGGCAACGAGCAGTACTTC.